These T cell receptor beta chains were read from a single sample in a study of OX40 agonist ivuxolimab in advanced cancers. Clones were sequenced by immunoSEQ multiplex PCR, and TCRdb holds only the in-frame ones, with some missing. Here the sample spans 90,000 or so clones, 80% to 90% being singletons. The sample was CD4+ or CD8+ T cells sorted from blood, taken in a trial of the OX40 agonist ivuxolimab. These receptors all come from an adult with an advanced solid tumor such as melanoma, head and neck, liver or kidney cancer. Both conserved end residues are part of each CDR3. The D gene is left open where the match is weak. Clone size is shown for a subset of rows, as once, few, many or a class of expanded clone.

size,V,J,D,DNA,CDR3
.,TRBV6-5,TRBJ2-5,.,TGTGCCAGCAGTTATGCGGGGCGAGGCGAGACCCAGTACTTC,CASSYAGRGETQYF
.,TRBV10-1,TRBJ2-5,.,TGCGCCAGGCTGGGAGGCGGAAAGGAGACCCAGTACTTC,CARLGGGKETQYF
.,TRBV10-3,TRBJ1-3,.,TGTGCCATTGCCGGGGGGGCGAAAAACACCATATATTTT,CAIAGGAKNTIYF
.,TRBV5-6,TRBJ1-3,.,TGTGCCAGCAGCGCCGCCAGCACTGGAAACACCATATATTTT,CASSAASTGNTIYF
.,TRBV5-8,TRBJ1-2,.,TGTGCCAGCAGCTGGTCCAGGGGCCCGGACTATGGCTACACCTTC,CASSWSRGPDYGYTF
many,TRBV19,TRBJ2-7,TRBD1,TGTGCCAGTAGTACGCCGGGACAGATCTACGAGCAGTACTTC,CASSTPGQIYEQYF
once,TRBV6-5,TRBJ1-2,TRBD1,TGTGCCAGCAGTTCACGTCGACAGGGGGTTTCTTATGGCTACACCTTC,CASSSRRQGVSYGYTF
.,TRBV18,TRBJ2-7,.,TGTGCCAGCTCACGGCAGGGGTACGAGCAGTACTTC,CASSRQGYEQYF
few,TRBV27,TRBJ2-2,TRBD2,TGTGCCAGCAGTTTCCGGACTAGCGGGAACACCGGGGAGCTGTTTTTT,CASSFRTSGNTGELFF
.,TRBV27,TRBJ2-7,.,TGTGCCAGCAGTTTAATATTCGGGGGGCTCCACGAGCAGTACTTC,CASSLIFGGLHEQYF
once,TRBV7-2,TRBJ1-1,.,TGTGCCAGCAGCTTAGGGCAGAAAGCTTTCTTT,CASSLGQKAFF
.,TRBV18,TRBJ2-1,TRBD2,TGTGCCAGCTCACCACTGGGACTAGCGGGGGGAGCCCACAATGAGCAGTTCTTC,CASSPLGLAGGAHNEQFF
.,TRBV27,TRBJ1-4,TRBD1,TGTGCCAGCAGTTTAATCTCAGGGGGTAATGAAAAACTGTTTTTT,CASSLISGGNEKLFF
.,TRBV29-1,TRBJ1-1,.,TGCAGCGCAAAAGACTTGGACACTGAAGCTTTCTTT,CSAKDLDTEAFF
.,TRBV30,TRBJ1-2,.,TGTGCCTGGAGTCAGGGTTCCTATGGCTACACCTTC,CAWSQGSYGYTF
.,TRBV5-1,TRBJ2-6,.,TGCGCCAGCAGCTTGGAATCCCGGGCTGGGGCCAACGTCCTGACTTTC,CASSLESRAGANVLTF
few,TRBV6-5,TRBJ2-3,.,TGTGCCAGCAGTTACGATTGGAGGACAGATACGCAGTATTTT,CASSYDWRTDTQYF
once,TRBV10-3,TRBJ1-2,.,TGTGCCATCAGTACCCGGGGGGATTCCTATGGCTACACCTTC,CAISTRGDSYGYTF
few,TRBV7-2,TRBJ1-2,.,TGTGCCAGCAGCTTAGGGATCGGGAACTATGGCTACACCTTC,CASSLGIGNYGYTF
.,TRBV7-8,TRBJ2-2,TRBD2,TGTGCCAGCAGCTTATCTAGCGGGAGAGACGGGGAGCTGTTTTTT,CASSLSSGRDGELFF
.,TRBV5-6,TRBJ1-5,.,TGTGCCAGCAGCTTGGTGGGGATCAATCAGCCCCAGCATTTT,CASSLVGINQPQHF
.,TRBV7-8,TRBJ2-7,.,TGTGCCAGCAGCTTAAACGGGTACGAGCAGTACTTC,CASSLNGYEQYF
.,TRBV18,TRBJ2-7,TRBD1,TGTGCCAGCTCACCATCCGGGACAGCCTACGAGCAGTACTTC,CASSPSGTAYEQYF
.,TRBV9,TRBJ1-5,TRBD1,TGTGCCAGCAGCGTGGGGACAGGGGGCGGTCAGCCCCAGCATTTT,CASSVGTGGGQPQHF
.,TRBV19,TRBJ1-5,.,TGTGCCAGTAGTGGGAGGGGTCAGCCCCAGCATTTT,CASSGRGQPQHF
.,TRBV14,TRBJ2-2,TRBD2,TGTGCCAGCAGCCAGGAGGGACTAGCGGTAAACACCGGGGAGCTGTTTTTT,CASSQEGLAVNTGELFF
.,TRBV29-1,TRBJ1-2,TRBD1,TGCAGCGTTGCCCCCGTGACAGGGGAGGGCTACACCTTC,CSVAPVTGEGYTF
.,TRBV7-2,TRBJ1-4,.,TGTGCCAGCAGCTTAGCGGGGACGGGGGTAGAAAAACTGTTTTTT,CASSLAGTGVEKLFF
.,TRBV5-4,TRBJ2-6,.,TGTGCCAGCAGCTTGGAAGGGGTCCAGGCCAACGTCCTGACTTTC,CASSLEGVQANVLTF
.,TRBV6-4,TRBJ2-3,.,TGTGCCAGCAGTGTTGAACATGGTGATACGCAGTATTTT,CASSVEHGDTQYF
.,TRBV7-9,TRBJ2-7,.,TGTGCAGTGCCGGAGGCGTCGCCCTACGAGCAGTACTTC,CAVPEASPYEQYF
.,TRBV18,TRBJ1-6,.,TGTGCCAGCTCAAATGATAGGGGTTCACCCCTCCACTTT,CASSNDRGSPLHF
.,TRBV7-6,TRBJ1-5,.,TGTGCCAGCAGCTTAGCACAGGATCAGCCCCAGCATTTT,CASSLAQDQPQHF
.,TRBV19,TRBJ2-3,TRBD1,TGTGCCAGTAGTATTACGACAGGGGCTATGGGAGGTACGCAGTATTTT,CASSITTGAMGGTQYF
.,TRBV15,TRBJ2-7,TRBD1,TGTGCCACCAGCAGATCGGGACAGGGAGGTTACGAGCAGTACTTC,CATSRSGQGGYEQYF
once,TRBV7-7,TRBJ2-5,TRBD2,TGTGCCAGCAGCTTACCGGGACTCATGACTAGCGGGAGACCTCAGGTGGAAGAGACCCAGTACTTC,CASSLPGLMTSGRPQVEETQYF
.,TRBV4-2,TRBJ2-3,TRBD2,TGTGCCAGCAGCCAAGATCCGGATCTAGCGGGGGGTACAGATACGCAGTATTTT,CASSQDPDLAGGTDTQYF
.,TRBV27,TRBJ1-1,.,TGTGCCAGCAGTAAATTTGCGGGGTCCACTGAAGCTTTCTTT,CASSKFAGSTEAFF
.,TRBV4-1,TRBJ2-3,.,TGCGCCAGCAGCCAAGACTACGGCCGTCGAGCAGATACGCAGTATTTT,CASSQDYGRRADTQYF
once,TRBV29-1,TRBJ1-1,.,TGCAGCGTTGAAGAGCGCCTGAACACTGAAGCTTTCTTT,CSVEERLNTEAFF
.,TRBV4-3,TRBJ2-1,TRBD2,TGCGCCAGCAGCCAGGGTTTAGCGGGAGGGCCGGGCAATGAGCAGTTCTTC,CASSQGLAGGPGNEQFF
.,TRBV6-5,TRBJ1-2,.,TGTGCCAGCAGAACTCCACTGGGAACAGTCTATGGCTACACCTTC,CASRTPLGTVYGYTF
.,TRBV5-1,TRBJ2-1,TRBD2,TGCGCCAGCAGCACAGAACTAGCGGGAGAGGGTTACAATGAGCAGTTCTTC,CASSTELAGEGYNEQFF
.,TRBV18,TRBJ2-5,.,TGTGCCAGCTCACCGCACGGTAAGTACTTC,CASSPHGKYF
once,TRBV29-1,TRBJ2-1,.,TGCAGCGTTGTGATAGCGGATAGCTCCTACAATGAGCAGTTCTTC,CSVVIADSSYNEQFF